Only a few counts were recorded for the clone carrying this TCR beta chain. The antigen is undetermined. Sequenced by immunoSEQ multiplex PCR; TCRdb stores in-frame clones only, minus some. The sample consists of about 31,000 clones, roughly nine tenths of them appearing once. Per germline, CDR1 SEHNR and CDR2 FQNEAQ (reference sequence). Trimming removed 1 base at V and 4 bases at J, with 13 bases between. The CDR3 contains 15 residues. The data originate from a study of STAT5B mutations in CD4+ large granular lymphocyte leukemia. Overall study findings and caveats: Higher CD4+ than CD8+ T-LGLL clonality might reflect small sample size.

The sequence was obtained from a human donor in good health. Sequenced material: CD4+ T cells from blood buffy coats. The V gene is TRBV7-9, the J gene TRBJ1-2; possibly TRBD1 for D (5 bases). CDR3 in DNA: TGTGCCAGCAGCTTAGGCCCGACAGATTCCTATGGCTACACCTTC. It is translated as CASSLGPTDSYGYTF. The whole variable domain, filled in from reference TRBV7-9 and TRBJ1-2, reads DTGVSQNPRHKITKRGQNVTFRCDPISEHNRLYWYRQTLGQGPEFLTYFQNEAQLEKSRLLSDRFSAERPKGSFSTLEIQRTEQGDSAMYLCASSLGPTDSYGYTFGSGTRLTVV.